Following are 22 T cell receptor beta chains from one sample sequenced in a study of control samples from healthy donors and cancer patients. TCRdb keeps only in-frame clones here, not all; method: immunoSEQ multiplex PCR. The sample includes about 29,000 clones, roughly 85% of them seen just once. The specimen sequenced was formalin-fixed, paraffin-embedded tissue. The origin of the receptors is a female donor with melanoma.

V usage is TRBV2 and J usage is TRBJ2-1; the match to TRBD2 covers 7 bases. CDR1 is SNHLY, CDR2 FYNNEI, per germline. CDR3 length: 18 residues. V trimming: 2 bases; J trimming: 0 bases; junction bases outside the gene matches: 10. The CDR3 spells CASSETVRRESSYNEQFF. CDR3 DNA: TGTGCCAGCAGTGAAACGGTGAGGCGGGAGAGCTCCTACAATGAGCAGTTCTTC.

This rearrangement joins TRBV15 to TRBJ2-1; D remains ambiguous. The germline gives CDR1 LNHNV, CDR2 YYDKDF (reference sequence). V shed 0 bases and J shed 8 bases, with 2 bases lying between them. CDR3 length equals 11 residues. This CDR3 is CATSREYEQFF. The CDR3 DNA is TGTGCCACCAGCAGAGAGTATGAGCAGTTCTTC.

This chain uses TRBV4-1 with TRBJ1-3; TRBD1 agrees at 8 bases. This CDR3 is built from 15 residues. Germline CDR1 reads MGHRA; CDR2 reads YSYEKL. Germline trimming cut 0 bases from V and 9 bases from J; bases unmatched to any gene: 7. The CDR3 here is CASSQDWTGKSTIYF. In nucleotides, the CDR3 is TGCGCCAGCAGCCAAGATTGGACAGGGAAGAGCACCATATATTTT.

V gene TRBV10-3 combines with J gene TRBJ1-2; D gene ambiguous. This CDR3 has 14 residues. Looked up from germline, CDR1 is ENHRY and CDR2 is SYGVKD. V was trimmed by 8 bases and J by 6 bases, leaving 19 bases between them. The CDR3 is CAILEDPLSDGYTF. The CDR3, as DNA: TGTGCCATCTTGGAGGATCCCCTAAGTGATGGCTACACCTTC.

The V call is TRBV7-9, the J call TRBJ1-2, with 10 bases aligning to TRBD1. The CDR3 is 16 residues long. The germline CDR1 and CDR2 sequences are SEHNR and FQNEAQ (reference sequence). Losses at the gene ends were 5 bases for V and 6 bases for J; bases not matched to a gene: 12. The CDR3 region has the DNA TGTGCCAGCAGCGTCAGGACCGGGACAGGGGCACATGGCTACACCTTC. This sequence encodes CASSVRTGTGAHGYTF.

V and J are TRBV5-1 and TRBJ2-1, with a tentative D call TRBD2 (5 bases). V lost 5 bases and J lost 2, with 17 bases in between. Germline V gene sequence: CDR1 SGHRS, CDR2 YFSETQ. The CDR3 is 16 amino acids. CDR3 in DNA: TGCGCCAGCAGTATCAGCGGACGAACGACCTACAATGAGCAGTTCTTC. It specifies CASSISGRTTYNEQFF.

The chain couples TRBV5-1 to TRBJ2-7; possible D gene TRBD2, 6 bases. The germline CDR1 and CDR2 sequences are SGHRS and YFSETQ. V was clipped by 2 bases and J by 4 bases, with 10 bases between them. CDR3 length equals 13 residues. The CDR3 bases are TGCGCCAGCAGCTTCGGACTAAAATACGAGCAGTACTTC. Encoded protein: CASSFGLKYEQYF.

CDR3 coding DNA: TGCAGTGCTAGTCTCTCCGGGATCCTCAGAAGGAACACTGAAGCTTTCTTT. Its protein is CSASLSGILRRNTEAFF. The chain carries TRBV20-1 and TRBJ1-1; D remains ambiguous. Germline CDR1 DFQATT, CDR2 SNEGSKA (reference sequence). The CDR3 length is 17 residues. V lost 3 bases to trimming and J lost 1 base, with 21 bases between them.

V is TRBV4-1 and J is TRBJ1-5; 7 nucleotides match TRBD1. With V trimmed by 3 bases and J by 1 base, 6 bases remained unmatched. The CDR3 contains 16 residues. In germline, CDR1 is MGHRA, CDR2 YSYEKL. The CDR3 protein is CASSHLLTGSNQPQHF. CDR3 DNA sequence: TGCGCCAGCAGCCACCTATTGACAGGGAGCAATCAGCCCCAGCATTTT.

The chain recombines TRBV7-2 with TRBJ2-3; perhaps TRBD2 as D (5 bases). The germline V and J ends were trimmed by 1 base and 6 bases, with 14 bases remaining between them. This CDR3 region has 15 residues. The V gene's germline CDR1 is SGHTA and CDR2 FQGNSA. CDR3 sequence: CASSLGGVLADTQYF. The CDR3 DNA sequence: TGTGCCAGCAGCTTAGGAGGCGTTTTAGCGGATACGCAGTATTTT. Complete variable domain (other parts from reference TRBV7-2 and TRBJ2-3): GAGVSQSPSNKVTEKGKDVELRCDPISGHTALYWYRQSLGQGLEFLIYFQGNSAPDKSGLPSDRFSAERTGGSVSTLTIQRTQQEDSAVYLCASSLGGVLADTQYFGPGTRLTVL.

This clone was picked up a small number of times. The chain has TRBV6-5 and TRBJ1-2, with D possibly TRBD1 on 5 matching bases. The CDR3 has 13 residues. V lost 6 bases to trimming and J lost 7 bases, with 15 bases between them. Germline V gene lookup returns CDR1 MNHEY and CDR2 SVGAGI. The CDR3, as DNA: TGTGCCAGCAGGGGGCGCTATTCGGGTGGCTACACCTTC. It is translated as CASRGRYSGGYTF.

The table lists this clone with a count of one. This chain uses TRBV3-1 (or the pseudogene TRBV3-2) with TRBJ1-1, with D perhaps matching TRBD1 (6 bases). CDR1 is LGHDT and CDR2 is YNNKEL in the germline V gene (reference sequence). The CDR3 is made up of 12 amino acids. Trimming left V 6 bases short and J 3 bases short, with 8 bases between. CDR3 residues: CASRDRYTEAFF. The DNA for the CDR3 is TGTGCCAGCAGAGACAGGTACACTGAAGCTTTCTTT.

This rearrangement joins TRBV5-4 to TRBJ2-5; D is possibly TRBD2 (6 bases). V lost 5 bases and J 4 bases, leaving 21 bases between the germline ends. The CDR3 has 16 amino acids. CDR1 is SGHNT, CDR2 YYREEE, per germline (reference sequence). The DNA for the CDR3 is TGTGCCAGCAGTTCTCAGGGACTCGGGACCAGAGAGACCCAGTACTTC. Translating gives CASSSQGLGTRETQYF.

The chain employs TRBV7-9 and TRBJ2-1; no definite D call. Per the germline V gene, CDR1 is SEHNR and CDR2 is FQNEAQ (reference sequence). CDR3 length: 13 amino acids. Trimming stripped 2 bases from V and 10 bases from J, with 12 bases between. The CDR3 sequence: CASSLFVADEQFF. The DNA of the CDR3 is TGTGCCAGCAGCTTATTCGTCGCGGACGAGCAGTTCTTC.

The V call is TRBV5-4, the J call TRBJ2-1, with no clear D. The V gene lost 5 bases and the J gene lost 5 bases, with 20 bases spanning the gap. The CDR3 is made up of 16 amino acids. CDR1 and CDR2 from the germline V gene are SGHNT and YYREEE (reference sequence). CDR3 nucleotides: TGTGCCAGCAGGGCTTGGGCACGGTTGGTAAACAATGAGCAGTTCTTC. Protein sequence: CASRAWARLVNNEQFF. Full variable domain (outside the CDR3, taken from reference TRBV5-4 and TRBJ2-1): ETGVTQSPTHLIKTRGQQVTLRCSSQSGHNTVSWYQQALGQGPQFIFQYYREEENGRGNFPPRFSGLQFPNYSSELNVNALELDDSALYLCASRAWARLVNNEQFFGPGTRLTVL.

The V and J genes are TRBV5-1 and TRBJ1-1; no definite D call. This CDR3 has 16 amino acids. Germline V gene data show CDR1 as SGHRS and CDR2 as YFSETQ. V was cut by 1 base and J by 0 bases, with 13 bases left in between. CDR3 DNA: TGCGCCAGCAGCTTGTTTGCCCTCACCATGAACACTGAAGCTTTCTTT. It yields the protein CASSLFALTMNTEAFF.

This rearrangement joins TRBV20-1 to TRBJ2-5; unclear D gene. This CDR3 has 10 amino acids. Looked up from germline, CDR1 is DFQATT and CDR2 is SNEGSKA (reference sequence). V was clipped by 6 bases and J by 2 bases, with 4 bases between them. This CDR3 reads CSAQQETQYF. Written as DNA, the CDR3 is TGCAGTGCGCAACAAGAGACCCAGTACTTC.

V is TRBV2 and J is TRBJ1-6, with D possibly matching TRBD1 (5 bases). Germline V gene lookup returns CDR1 SNHLY and CDR2 FYNNEI. Deletions cut 3 bases from V and 6 bases from J, with 15 bases between. The CDR3 loop spans 16 amino acids. CDR3 DNA: TGTGCCAGCAGTGACCACCGGGGGAGGACTAATTCACCCCTCCACTTT. It codes for CASSDHRGRTNSPLHF.

The chain recombines TRBV12-3 or TRBV12-4 with TRBJ2-7; TRBD1 matches 7 bases. This CDR3 comprises 13 residues. With V trimmed by 8 bases and J by 6 bases, 10 bases remained unmatched. The DNA of the CDR3 is TGTGCCAGCCGGGACAGTTCTTCTCGCGAGCAGTACTTC. Its translation is CASRDSSSREQYF.

V and J are TRBV7-2 and TRBJ2-5; D is perhaps TRBD2 (5 bases). The V gene lost 4 bases and the J gene lost 5 bases, with 8 bases spanning the gap. The CDR3 spans 12 residues. Germline lookup yields CDR1 SGHTA and CDR2 FQGNSA. In DNA form, the CDR3 reads TGTGCCAGCAGCTCCTCGGGGGAGACCCAGTACTTC. It is translated as CASSSSGETQYF.

V is TRBV19 and J is TRBJ1-1, with D tentatively TRBD1 (5 bases). Trimming shortened V by 2 bases and J by 2 bases, and 12 bases separated the two germline ends. This CDR3 spans 15 amino acids. Germline CDR1 LNHDA, CDR2 SQIVND (reference sequence). CDR3 region: CASSIKEGTNTEAFF. The CDR3 bases are TGTGCCAGTAGTATAAAGGAGGGGACTAACACTGAAGCTTTCTTT.

The J gene is TRBJ2-7, the V gene TRBV6-5; a possible D gene is TRBD1 (6 bases). Trimming cost V 2 bases and J 3 bases, with 8 bases left between them. There are 13 residues in the CDR3. The germline gives CDR1 MNHEY, CDR2 SVGAGI. Here the CDR3 DNA reads TGTGCCAGCAGTTACGCGACAGGCTACGAGCAGTACTTC. It yields the protein CASSYATGYEQYF.